These 14 T cell receptor beta chains came from one sample sequenced in a study of early T cells in non-severe SARS-CoV-2 infection. MiXCR, run by TCRdb on the 5' RACE reads, gives a single entry per CDR3 protein. The data hold 68,000 or so distinct CDR3 sequences, with 9% to 15% observed a single time. Sequenced sample: whole blood. These receptors were taken from an adult who was a healthcare worker with PCR-confirmed SARS-CoV-2 infection or an uninfected control (not recorded which).

This chain joins TRBV20-1 and TRBJ2-1; 9 nucleotides agree with TRBD2. Trimming at V came to 0 bases and at J to 7 bases, leaving 10 bases not matched to a gene. The CDR3 runs 16 residues. The germline gives CDR1 DFQATT, CDR2 SNEGSKA (reference sequence). As DNA, the CDR3 is TGCAGTGCTAGAGATCTAGATCTAGCGGGGTTGAATGAGCAGTTCTTC. Its translation: CSARDLDLAGLNEQFF.

The table lists this clonotype with a few counts. The chain recombines TRBV28 with TRBJ1-6, with 8 bases identical to TRBD1. Trimming took 6 bases from V and 10 from J; bases not matched to a gene: 11. This CDR3 has 15 residues. Germline loops: CDR1 MDHEN, CDR2 SYDVKM. The CDR3 coding sequence is TGTGCCAGCAGCCACTCCAGGGGGCGCCGATCACCCCTCCACTTT. Translated, it gives CASSHSRGRRSPLHF.

As concerns this clonotype: A junction end diverges from the germline sequence, so it may reflect a read error. The gene calls are TRBV5-8 and TRBJ1-3; a possible D gene is TRBD1 (5 bases). Germline loops: CDR1 SGHTS, CDR2 YDEGEE. The CDR3 spans 15 residues. The CDR3 region has the DNA TGTGTCAGCAGCTTTCAGGGTTTCACTGGAAACACCATATATTTT. It translates to CVSSFQGFTGNTIYF. Complete variable domain (other parts from reference TRBV5-8 and TRBJ1-3): EAGVTQSPTHLIKTRGQQATLRCSPISGHTSVYWYQQALGLGLQFLLWYDEGEERNRGNFPPRFSGRQFPNYSSELNVNALELEDSALYLCVSSFQGFTGNTIYFGEGSWLTVV.

The chain combines TRBV18 with TRBJ2-1, with a possible D match to TRBD1 (5 bases). There are 17 residues in the CDR3. The V end was cut by 0 bases, the J end by 8 bases, with 20 bases between. CDR1 is KGHSH and CDR2 is LQKENI in the germline V gene. This chain's CDR3 is CASSPPVLTGAHDEQFF. CDR3 nucleotide sequence: TGTGCCAGCTCACCACCGGTGTTAACAGGAGCCCACGATGAGCAGTTCTTC.

This chain connects TRBV6-5 to TRBJ1-2; D is perhaps TRBD1 (5 bases). With 9 bases removed from V and 4 bases from J, the gap between germline ends came to 18 bases. Germline values: CDR1 MNHEY, CDR2 SVGAGI. The CDR3 is 14 amino acids. CDR3: CASKTGGTIYGYTF. The CDR3 DNA is TGTGCCAGTAAGACGGGGGGAACCATCTATGGCTACACCTTC.

This clonotype was seen more than once but under ten times. The CDR3 loop reads CASSHQEGGTDTQYF. For the CDR3, the DNA is TGCGCCAGCAGCCACCAAGAAGGAGGCACAGATACGCAGTATTTT. This chain uses TRBV4-1 with TRBJ2-3; D not resolved. V dropped 3 bases and J dropped 1 base, with 11 bases sitting between them. The CDR3 has 15 amino acids. Germline lookup yields CDR1 MGHRA and CDR2 YSYEKL.

This clonotype was recorded at least ten times. The chain employs TRBV5-1 and TRBJ2-3, with 10 bases fitting TRBD1. Trimming cost V 4 bases and J 6 bases; bases outside gene matches: 5. Germline CDR1 and CDR2: SGHRS and YFSETQ. The CDR3 contains 14 residues. The CDR3 DNA reads as TGCGCCAGCAGCCCCCGGGACAGGGGCGATACGCAGTATTTT. Translation gives CASSPRDRGDTQYF.

In this sample, this clonotype turned up a few times. The rearrangement uses TRBV7-8 and TRBJ2-3; TRBD2 matches 12 bases. There are 16 residues in the CDR3. The germline gives CDR1 SGHVS, CDR2 FQNEAQ. V lost 6 bases, J lost 5 bases, and 9 bases stayed unmatched. The DNA for the CDR3 is TGTGCCAGCAGTGGCCTAGCGGGGGGGCCCGTAGATACGCAGTATTTT. Protein product: CASSGLAGGPVDTQYF.

This clonotype was observed a handful of times. The chain recombines TRBV5-1 with TRBJ1-3; 7 bases agree with TRBD1. The V gene end was trimmed by 3 bases and the J gene end by 2 bases; junction bases not matched to a gene: 5. Germline CDR1 and CDR2: SGHRS and YFSETQ. CDR3 size: 15 residues. The CDR3: CASSSGDSTGNTIYF. DNA of the CDR3: TGCGCCAGCAGCTCGGGGGACAGTACTGGAAACACCATATATTTT. Variable domain in full (rest from reference TRBV5-1 and TRBJ1-3): KAGVTQTPRYLIKTRGQQVTLSCSPISGHRSVSWYQQTPGQGLQFLFEYFSETQRNKGNFPGRFSGRQFSNSRSEMNVSTLELGDSALYLCASSSGDSTGNTIYFGEGSWLTVV.

This clonotype was counted a few times. This chain links TRBV30 with TRBJ2-5, with no clear D. CDR3 length: 11 amino acids. Trimming removed 1 base from V and 2 bases from J, with 2 bases in between. Germline values: CDR1 GTSNPN, CDR2 SVGIG (reference sequence). CDR3 in DNA: TGTGCCTGGAGTGGTCAAGAGACCCAGTACTTC. Its protein product is CAWSGQETQYF.

This clonotype was detected a few times. The chain has TRBV10-3 and TRBJ2-3, with TRBD2 identical over 8 bases. V lost 7 bases, J lost 2 bases, and 5 bases stayed unmatched. The CDR3 has 14 amino acids. Germline V gives CDR1 ENHRY, CDR2 SYGVKD. The CDR3 spells CAINGGGLTDTQYF. In DNA, the CDR3 is TGTGCCATCAATGGCGGGGGGCTCACAGATACGCAGTATTTT.

The chain couples TRBV12-3 or TRBV12-4 to TRBJ1-4; TRBD1 matches at 9 bases. This CDR3 comprises 14 residues. Unmatched junction bases numbered 5, after V lost 4 bases and J lost 8 bases. For the CDR3, the DNA is TGTGCCAGCAGTTCGGGACAGGGAGGCGAAAAACTGTTTTTT. It translates to CASSSGQGGEKLFF.

The chain links TRBV30 to TRBJ2-7, with D possibly being TRBD1 (7 bases). The CDR3 runs to 14 residues. From germline, CDR1 is GTSNPN and CDR2 SVGIG (reference sequence). Deletions cut 2 bases from V and 2 bases from J, with 13 bases between. The CDR3: CAWSRGGTAYEQYF. Written as DNA, the CDR3 is TGTGCCTGGAGTCGAGGCGGGACAGCCTACGAGCAGTACTTC. The complete variable domain, with remaining parts taken from reference TRBV30 and TRBJ2-7, reads SQTIHQWPATLVQPVGSPLSLECTVEGTSNPNLYWYRQAAGRGLQLLFYSVGIGQISSEVPQNLSASRPQDRQFILSSKKLLLSDSGFYLCAWSRGGTAYEQYFGPGTRLTVT.

This clonotype was counted at least ten times. The chain recombines TRBV28 with TRBJ2-1, with D maybe TRBD1 (6 bases). The CDR3 is 15 residues long. V was cut by 7 bases and J by 6 bases, with 19 bases left in between. Germline-derived CDR1 and CDR2 are MDHEN and SYDVKM. For the CDR3, the DNA is TGTGCCAGCACCCCCTGGCTGGACAGATCCAATGAGCAGTTCTTC. It codes for CASTPWLDRSNEQFF.